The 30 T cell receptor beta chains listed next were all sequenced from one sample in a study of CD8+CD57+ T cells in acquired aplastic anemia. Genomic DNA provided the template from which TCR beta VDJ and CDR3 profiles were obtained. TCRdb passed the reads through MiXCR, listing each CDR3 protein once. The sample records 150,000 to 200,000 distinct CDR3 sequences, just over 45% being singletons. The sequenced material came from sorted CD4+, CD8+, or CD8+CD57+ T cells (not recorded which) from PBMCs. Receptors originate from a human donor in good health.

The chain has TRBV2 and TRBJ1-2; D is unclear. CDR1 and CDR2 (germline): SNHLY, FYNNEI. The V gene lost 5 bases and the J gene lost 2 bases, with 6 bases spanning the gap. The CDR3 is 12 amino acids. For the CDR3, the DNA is TGTGCCAGCAGTACAGCGAACTATGGCTACACCTTC. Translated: CASSTANYGYTF.

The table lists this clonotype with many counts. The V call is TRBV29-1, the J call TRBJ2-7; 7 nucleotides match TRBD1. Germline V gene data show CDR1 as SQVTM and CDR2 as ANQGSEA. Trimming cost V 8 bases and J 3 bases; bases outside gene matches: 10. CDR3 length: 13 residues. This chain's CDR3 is CSTDRDRSYEQYF. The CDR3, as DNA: TGCAGCACAGACCGGGACAGAAGCTACGAGCAGTACTTC.

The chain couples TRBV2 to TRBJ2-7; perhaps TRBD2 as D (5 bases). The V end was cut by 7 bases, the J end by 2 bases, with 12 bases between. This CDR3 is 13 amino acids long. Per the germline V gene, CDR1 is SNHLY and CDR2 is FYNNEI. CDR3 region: CASMAGGPYEQYF. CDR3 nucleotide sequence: TGTGCCAGCATGGCGGGCGGCCCCTACGAGCAGTACTTC. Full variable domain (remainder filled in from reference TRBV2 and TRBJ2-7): EPEVTQTPSHQVTQMGQEVILRCVPISNHLYFYWYRQILGQKVEFLVSFYNNEISEKSEIFDDQFSVERPDGSNFTLKIRSTKLEDSAMYFCASMAGGPYEQYFGPGTRLTVT.

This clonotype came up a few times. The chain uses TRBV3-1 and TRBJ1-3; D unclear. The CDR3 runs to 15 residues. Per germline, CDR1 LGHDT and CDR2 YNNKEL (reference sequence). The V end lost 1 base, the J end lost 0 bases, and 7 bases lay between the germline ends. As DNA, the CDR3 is TGTGCCAGCAGCCAAGTTCCAAGCTCTGGAAACACCATATATTTT. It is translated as CASSQVPSSGNTIYF.

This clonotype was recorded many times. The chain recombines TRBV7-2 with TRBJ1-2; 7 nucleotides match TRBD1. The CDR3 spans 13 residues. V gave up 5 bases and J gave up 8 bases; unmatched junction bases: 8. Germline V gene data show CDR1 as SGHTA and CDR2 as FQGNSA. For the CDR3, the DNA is TGTGCCAGCAGCGAGGGGGCGGTTCGCGGCTACACCTTC. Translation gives CASSEGAVRGYTF. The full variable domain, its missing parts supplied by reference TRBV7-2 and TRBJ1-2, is GAGVSQSPSNKVTEKGKDVELRCDPISGHTALYWYRQSLGQGLEFLIYFQGNSAPDKSGLPSDRFSAERTGGSVSTLTIQRTQQEDSAVYLCASSEGAVRGYTFGSGTRLTVV.

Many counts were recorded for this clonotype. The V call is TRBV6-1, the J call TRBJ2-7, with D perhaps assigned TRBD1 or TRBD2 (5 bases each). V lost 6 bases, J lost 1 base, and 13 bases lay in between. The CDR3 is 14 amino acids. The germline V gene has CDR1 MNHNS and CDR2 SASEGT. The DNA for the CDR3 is TGTGCCAGCAGAGGTCAGGGAGCTTCCTACGAGCAGTACTTC. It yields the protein CASRGQGASYEQYF.

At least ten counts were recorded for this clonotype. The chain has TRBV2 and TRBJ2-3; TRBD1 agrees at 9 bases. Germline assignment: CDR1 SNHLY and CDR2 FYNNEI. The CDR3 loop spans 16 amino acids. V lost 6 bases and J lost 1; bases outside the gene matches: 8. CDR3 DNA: TGTGCCAGCAGCCGGGGAGGGGACAGGGGCACAGATACGCAGTATTTT. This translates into CASSRGGDRGTDTQYF. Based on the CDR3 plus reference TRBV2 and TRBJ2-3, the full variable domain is EPEVTQTPSHQVTQMGQEVILRCVPISNHLYFYWYRQILGQKVEFLVSFYNNEISEKSEIFDDQFSVERPDGSNFTLKIRSTKLEDSAMYFCASSRGGDRGTDTQYFGPGTRLTVL.

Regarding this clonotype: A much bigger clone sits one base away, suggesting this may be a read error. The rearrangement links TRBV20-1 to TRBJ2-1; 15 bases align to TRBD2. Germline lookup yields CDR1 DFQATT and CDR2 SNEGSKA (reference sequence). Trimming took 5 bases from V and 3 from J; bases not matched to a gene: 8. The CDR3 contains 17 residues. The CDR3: CSAGGTSGRKGYNEQFF. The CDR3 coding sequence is TGCAGTGCTGGCGGGACTAGCGGGAGGAAGGGCTACAATGAGCAGTTCTTC.

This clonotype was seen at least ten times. The CDR3 DNA sequence: TGTGCCAGCAGCCCCCGCCCGGGACAGGGAAAGTACGAGCAGTACTTC. Translation: CASSPRPGQGKYEQYF. The rearrangement links TRBV12-3 or TRBV12-4 to TRBJ2-7; 9 bases are shared with TRBD1. The CDR3 length is 16 residues. Trimming at V came to 6 bases and at J to 4 bases, leaving 13 bases not matched to a gene.

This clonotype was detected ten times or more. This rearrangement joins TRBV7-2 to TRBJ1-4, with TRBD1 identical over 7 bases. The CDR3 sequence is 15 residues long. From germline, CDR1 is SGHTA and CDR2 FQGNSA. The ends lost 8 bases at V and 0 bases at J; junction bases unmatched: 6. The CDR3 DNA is TGTGCCAGCGCTCAACAGGGGACAACTAATGAAAAACTGTTTTTT. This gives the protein CASAQQGTTNEKLFF.

The CDR3 is CSVEESGSGTEQYF. As DNA, the CDR3 is TGCAGCGTTGAAGAGTCGGGTAGCGGGACCGAGCAGTACTTC. The chain joins TRBV29-1 to TRBJ2-7; TRBD2 agrees at 8 bases. This CDR3 region has 14 residues. Germline assignment: CDR1 SQVTM and CDR2 ANQGSEA. Trimming at V came to 0 bases and at J to 6 bases, leaving 7 bases not matched to a gene.

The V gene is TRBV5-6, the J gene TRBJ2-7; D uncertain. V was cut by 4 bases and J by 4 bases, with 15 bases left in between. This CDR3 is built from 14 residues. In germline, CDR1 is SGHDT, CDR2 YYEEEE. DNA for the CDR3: TGTGCCAGCAGCCAATTGACGGGCTCGTACGAGCAGTACTTC. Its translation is CASSQLTGSYEQYF.

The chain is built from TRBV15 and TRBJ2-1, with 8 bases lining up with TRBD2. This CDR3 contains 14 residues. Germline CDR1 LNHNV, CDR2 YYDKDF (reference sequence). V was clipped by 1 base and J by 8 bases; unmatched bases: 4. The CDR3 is CATSRGSGADEQFF. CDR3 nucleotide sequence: TGTGCCACCAGCAGAGGTAGCGGGGCGGATGAGCAGTTCTTC.

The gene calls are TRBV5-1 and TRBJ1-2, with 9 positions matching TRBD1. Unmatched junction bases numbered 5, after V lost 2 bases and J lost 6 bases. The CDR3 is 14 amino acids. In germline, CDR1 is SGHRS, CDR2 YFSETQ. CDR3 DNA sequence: TGCGCCAGCAGCTTAGGGACAGGGAGGGATGGCTACACCTTC. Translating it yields CASSLGTGRDGYTF.

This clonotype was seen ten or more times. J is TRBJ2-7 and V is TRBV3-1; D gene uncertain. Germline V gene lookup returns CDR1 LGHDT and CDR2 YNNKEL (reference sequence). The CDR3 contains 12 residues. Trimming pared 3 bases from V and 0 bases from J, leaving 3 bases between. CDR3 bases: TGTGCCAGCAGCCACTACTCCTACGAGCAGTACTTC. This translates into CASSHYSYEQYF.

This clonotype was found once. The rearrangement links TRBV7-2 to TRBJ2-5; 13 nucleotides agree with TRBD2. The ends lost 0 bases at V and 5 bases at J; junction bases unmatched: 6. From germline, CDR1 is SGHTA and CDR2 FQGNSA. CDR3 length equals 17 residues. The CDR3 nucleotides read TGTGCCAGCAGCTTAGCTGGACTAGCGGGAGTAGGTGAGACCCAGTACTTC. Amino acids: CASSLAGLAGVGETQYF. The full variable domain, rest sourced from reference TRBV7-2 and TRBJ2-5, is GAGVSQSPSNKVTEKGKDVELRCDPISGHTALYWYRQSLGQGLEFLIYFQGNSAPDKSGLPSDRFSAERTGGSVSTLTIQRTQQEDSAVYLCASSLAGLAGVGETQYFGPGTRLLVL.

DNA of the CDR3: TGTGCCACCAGCAGACAAGGCTACAATGAGCAGTTCTTC. This codes for CATSRQGYNEQFF. The rearrangement links TRBV15 to TRBJ2-1, with D unclear. The germline V gene has CDR1 LNHNV and CDR2 YYDKDF (reference sequence). V lost 2 bases to trimming and J lost 3 bases, with 5 bases between them. The CDR3 has 13 residues.

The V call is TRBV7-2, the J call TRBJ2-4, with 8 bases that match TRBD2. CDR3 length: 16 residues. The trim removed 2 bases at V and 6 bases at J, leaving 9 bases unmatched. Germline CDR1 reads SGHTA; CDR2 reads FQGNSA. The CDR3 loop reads CASSLTPGGPGNIQYF. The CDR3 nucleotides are TGTGCCAGCAGCTTAACGCCGGGGGGGCCTGGAAACATTCAGTACTTC. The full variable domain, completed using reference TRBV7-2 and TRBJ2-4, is GAGVSQSPSNKVTEKGKDVELRCDPISGHTALYWYRQSLGQGLEFLIYFQGNSAPDKSGLPSDRFSAERTGGSVSTLTIQRTQQEDSAVYLCASSLTPGGPGNIQYFGAGTRLSVL.

Written as DNA, the CDR3 is TGTGCCAGTAGTAAGACAGGAAACACCGGGGAGCTGTTTTTT. Its translation: CASSKTGNTGELFF. The chain recombines TRBV19 with TRBJ2-2; possible D gene TRBD1, 6 bases. Germline CDR1 reads LNHDA; CDR2 reads SQIVND (reference sequence). This CDR3 is 14 amino acids long. V was clipped by 4 bases and J by 2 bases, with 8 bases between them.

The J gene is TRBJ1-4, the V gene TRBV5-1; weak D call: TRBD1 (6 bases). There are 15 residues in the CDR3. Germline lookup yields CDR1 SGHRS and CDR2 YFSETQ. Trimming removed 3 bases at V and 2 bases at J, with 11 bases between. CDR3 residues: CASSSRGMTNEKLFF. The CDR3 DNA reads TGCGCCAGCAGCTCCAGGGGAATGACTAATGAAAAACTGTTTTTT.

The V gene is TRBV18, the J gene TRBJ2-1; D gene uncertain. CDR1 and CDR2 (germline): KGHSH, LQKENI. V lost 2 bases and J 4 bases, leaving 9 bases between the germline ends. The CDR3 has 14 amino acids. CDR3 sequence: CASSPFQEYNEQFF. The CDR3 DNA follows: TGTGCCAGCTCACCATTTCAGGAATACAATGAGCAGTTCTTC.

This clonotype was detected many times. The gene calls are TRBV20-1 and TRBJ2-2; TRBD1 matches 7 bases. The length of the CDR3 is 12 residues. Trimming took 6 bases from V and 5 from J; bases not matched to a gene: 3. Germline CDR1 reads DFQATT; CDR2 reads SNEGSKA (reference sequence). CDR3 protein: CSAKTGTGELFF. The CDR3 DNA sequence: TGCAGTGCGAAGACAGGGACCGGGGAGCTGTTTTTT.

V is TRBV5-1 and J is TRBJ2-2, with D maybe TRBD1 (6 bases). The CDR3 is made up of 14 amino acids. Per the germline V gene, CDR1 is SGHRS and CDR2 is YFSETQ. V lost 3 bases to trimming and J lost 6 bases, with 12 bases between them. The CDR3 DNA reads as TGCGCCAGCAGCTACTTACAGGGTCCCGGGGAGCTGTTTTTT. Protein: CASSYLQGPGELFF.

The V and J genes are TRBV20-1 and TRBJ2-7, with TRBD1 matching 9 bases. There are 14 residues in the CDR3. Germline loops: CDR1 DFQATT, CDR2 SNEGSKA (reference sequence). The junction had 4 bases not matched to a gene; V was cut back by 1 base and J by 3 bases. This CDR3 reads CSARVQGANYEQYF. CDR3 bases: TGCAGTGCTAGAGTACAGGGGGCGAACTACGAGCAGTACTTC.

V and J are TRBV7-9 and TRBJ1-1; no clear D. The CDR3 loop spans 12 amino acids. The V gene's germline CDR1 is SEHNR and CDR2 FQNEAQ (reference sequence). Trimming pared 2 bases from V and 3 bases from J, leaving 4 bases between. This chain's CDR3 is CASSLYDTEAFF. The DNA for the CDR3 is TGTGCCAGCAGCTTATACGACACTGAAGCTTTCTTT.

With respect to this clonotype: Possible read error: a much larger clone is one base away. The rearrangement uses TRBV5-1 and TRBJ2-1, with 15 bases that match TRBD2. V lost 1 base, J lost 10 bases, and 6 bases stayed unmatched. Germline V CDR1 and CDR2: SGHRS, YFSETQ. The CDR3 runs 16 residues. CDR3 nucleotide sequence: TGCGCCAGCAGCTTGCCGGGACTAGCGGGAGGCGGGGAGCAGTTCTTC. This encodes CASSLPGLAGGGEQFF.

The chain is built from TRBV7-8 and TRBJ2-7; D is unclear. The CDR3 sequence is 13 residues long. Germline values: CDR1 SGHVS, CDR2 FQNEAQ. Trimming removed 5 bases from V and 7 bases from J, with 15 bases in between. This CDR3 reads CASSPEAYWEQYF. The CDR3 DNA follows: TGTGCCAGCAGCCCCGAGGCGTATTGGGAGCAGTACTTC. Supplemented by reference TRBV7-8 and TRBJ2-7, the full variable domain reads GAGVSQSPRYKVAKRGQDVALRCDPISGHVSLFWYQQALGQGPEFLTYFQNEAQLDKSGLPSDRFFAERPEGSVSTLKIQRTQQEDSAVYLCASSPEAYWEQYFGPGTRLTVT.

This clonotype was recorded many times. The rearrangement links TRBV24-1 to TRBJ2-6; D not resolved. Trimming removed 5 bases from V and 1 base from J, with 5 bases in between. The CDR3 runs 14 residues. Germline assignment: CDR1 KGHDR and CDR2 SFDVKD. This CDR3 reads CATSGESGANVLTF. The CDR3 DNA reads TGTGCCACCAGTGGAGAATCTGGGGCCAACGTCCTGACTTTC.

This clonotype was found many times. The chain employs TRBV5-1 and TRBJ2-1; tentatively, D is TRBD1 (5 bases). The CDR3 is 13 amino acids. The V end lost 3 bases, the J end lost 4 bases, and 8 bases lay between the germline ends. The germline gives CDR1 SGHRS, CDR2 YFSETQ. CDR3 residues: CASSSRGYNEQFF. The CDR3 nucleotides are TGCGCCAGCAGCTCAAGGGGTTACAATGAGCAGTTCTTC.

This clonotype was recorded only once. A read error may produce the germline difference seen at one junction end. CDR3 residues: CASSQGTGPGANALTF. The CDR3 region has the DNA TGTGCCAGCAGCCAGGGAACAGGGCCTGGGGCCAACGCCCTGACTTTC. The chain combines TRBV14 with TRBJ2-6; tentatively, D is TRBD1 (6 bases). The CDR3 runs to 16 residues. The germline gives CDR1 SGHDN, CDR2 FVKESK.